The rows below give T cell receptor beta chains drawn from one sample of a study of T-cell reconstitution after alpha-beta-depleted transplantation in children. TCRdb recomputed calls from the PCR reads with MiXCR, one row per CDR3 protein. The sample consists of approximately 400,000 distinct CDR3 sequences, approximately 11% of them appearing once. This material consisted of PBMCs from the stem cell graft donor, taken from the stem cell graft. The receptors derive from a human donor who donated a stem cell graft to a child with acute myeloid leukemia. Each CDR3 is given with its conserved first and last residue. A D gene is named only where the DNA matches it firmly. Clone size appears in some rows only: once, few, many, or a class for an expanded clone.

d_gene: .
v_gene: TRBV12-3/TRBV12-4
abundance: few
j_gene: TRBJ2-5
CDR3nt: TGTGCCAGCAGTCCTTCGTGGGGGAGCCAAGAGACCCAGTACTTC
CDR3aa: CASSPSWGSQETQYF

d_gene: TRBD2
v_gene: TRBV4-3
abundance: many
j_gene: TRBJ2-2
CDR3nt: TGCGCCAGCAGCCCCGGGACTACATCTCGCCGGGAGCTGTTTTTT
CDR3aa: CASSPGTTSRRELFF

d_gene: .
v_gene: TRBV18
abundance: many
j_gene: TRBJ2-1
CDR3nt: TGTGCCAGCTCACCACCGAGGAGCCGGGATGAGGAGTTCTTC
CDR3aa: CASSPPRSRDEEFF

d_gene: .
v_gene: TRBV7-9
abundance: .
j_gene: TRBJ1-6
CDR3nt: TGTGCCAGCAGAAACGACCGGGGCTCTAATTCACCCCTCCACTTT
CDR3aa: CASRNDRGSNSPLHF

d_gene: TRBD2
v_gene: TRBV5-5
abundance: .
j_gene: TRBJ2-1
CDR3nt: TGTGCCAGCAGCGCGGGACTAGCGGTTCCCTACAATGAGCAGTTCTTC
CDR3aa: CASSAGLAVPYNEQFF

d_gene: TRBD1
v_gene: TRBV18
abundance: few
j_gene: TRBJ1-2
CDR3nt: TGTGCCAGCTCAGCGGGACAGCTCATCTATGGCTACACCTTC
CDR3aa: CASSAGQLIYGYTF

d_gene: .
v_gene: TRBV5-1
abundance: many
j_gene: TRBJ2-7
CDR3nt: TGCGCCAGCAGCTACTCTCAAGCCTACGAGCAGTACTTC
CDR3aa: CASSYSQAYEQYF

d_gene: TRBD1
v_gene: TRBV5-1
abundance: few
j_gene: TRBJ2-7
CDR3nt: TGCGCCAGCAGCTTGGAGGACAGGGCGGGAACCTACGAGCAGTACTTC
CDR3aa: CASSLEDRAGTYEQYF

d_gene: .
v_gene: TRBV5-1
abundance: many
j_gene: TRBJ1-6
CDR3nt: TGCGCCAGCAGCTTCCAGGCTGATTCACCCCTCCACTTT
CDR3aa: CASSFQADSPLHF

d_gene: .
v_gene: TRBV20-1
abundance: few
j_gene: TRBJ2-4
CDR3nt: TGCAGTGCTAGAGGGAGTCTTGACTGGAACATTCAGTACTTC
CDR3aa: CSARGSLDWNIQYF

d_gene: .
v_gene: TRBV9
abundance: many
j_gene: TRBJ2-3
CDR3nt: TGTGCCAGCAGCGTAGCGGGGAGCACAGATACGCAGTATTTT
CDR3aa: CASSVAGSTDTQYF

d_gene: .
v_gene: TRBV6-1
abundance: .
j_gene: TRBJ2-7
CDR3nt: TGTGCCAGCAGACGTGGCCAAAACTACGAGCAGTACTTC
CDR3aa: CASRRGQNYEQYF

d_gene: .
v_gene: TRBV6-5
abundance: many
j_gene: TRBJ2-1
CDR3nt: TGTGCCAGCAGTTTAGGTGGGGGTGGATACAATGAGCAGTTCTTC
CDR3aa: CASSLGGGGYNEQFF

d_gene: TRBD2
v_gene: TRBV7-9
abundance: few
j_gene: TRBJ2-1
CDR3nt: TGTGCCAGCAGCTTAGAGATGGGGCTAGCGGGAGCAGGTGAGCAGTTCTTC
CDR3aa: CASSLEMGLAGAGEQFF

d_gene: TRBD1
v_gene: TRBV20-1
abundance: many
j_gene: TRBJ2-2
CDR3nt: TGCAGTGCTAGAGCTAGGACAGGGTATGACACCGGGGAGCTGTTTTTT
CDR3aa: CSARARTGYDTGELFF

d_gene: TRBD1
v_gene: TRBV20-1
abundance: .
j_gene: TRBJ2-5
CDR3nt: TGCAGTGCTAGGGGCAGGGGGTCCCAAGAGACCCAGTACTTC
CDR3aa: CSARGRGSQETQYF

d_gene: .
v_gene: TRBV15
abundance: .
j_gene: TRBJ1-1
CDR3nt: TGTGCCACCAGCAGTCGGGGGAACACTGAAGCTTTCTTT
CDR3aa: CATSSRGNTEAFF